The text below deals with one T cell receptor beta chain. These data come from a study of blood T cell repertoires in COVID-19. Germline assignment: CDR1 SGHTS and CDR2 YDEGEE. The CDR3 totals 14 residues. With V trimmed by 4 bases and J by 4 bases, 4 bases remained unmatched. Original analysis: For nucleated cells, counts were estimated from reference gene primer amplification. Assay used: immunoSEQ multiplex PCR; TCRdb lists only in-frame clones, some missing. The V and J calls and clone size are taken from that table; D and trimming were inferred from the DNA. The sample holds approximately 200,000 clones, 84% seen once.

The rearrangement links TRBV5-8 to TRBJ2-3, with 9 bases lining up with TRBD1. The source of this sequence is a woman at least 80 years old with COVID-19, enrolled during active disease. The source material was peripheral blood. For the CDR3, the DNA is TGTGCCAGCAGCGTGGGACAGGGAGCAGATACGCAGTATTTT. Translating gives CASSVGQGADTQYF.